Listed below are T cell receptor beta chains from one sample, sequenced in a study of cytomegalovirus exposure and HLA in healthy donors. Assay used: immunoSEQ multiplex PCR; TCRdb lists only in-frame clones, some missing. The data contain around 210,000 clones, around 82% of them singletons. Sequencing input: PBMCs. These receptors all stem from a woman in her 30s in good health and CMV-seronegative. The CDR3 runs from the conserved cysteine through the conserved F or W. Each record gives: J gene, clone size, D gene, CDR3 length, V gene, CDR3 protein, CDR3 DNA. D genes are given only for firm matches. Clone size is not always given. Where it is, it says once, few, many or a class for expanded clones.

J gene: TRBJ1-6
clone size: NA
D gene: TRBD1
CDR3 length: 15
V gene: TRBV2
CDR3 protein: CASIPTGSYNSPLHF
CDR3 DNA: TGTGCCAGCATTCCGACAGGGTCCTATAATTCACCCCTCCACTTT

J gene: TRBJ1-2
clone size: NA
D gene: TRBD1
CDR3 length: 15
V gene: TRBV4-2
CDR3 protein: CASSQPGQANYGYTF
CDR3 DNA: TGTGCCAGCAGCCAACCGGGACAGGCTAACTATGGCTACACCTTC

J gene: TRBJ2-1
clone size: NA
D gene: NA
CDR3 length: 13
V gene: TRBV7-9
CDR3 protein: CASSRGARNEQFF
CDR3 DNA: TGTGCCAGCAGCCGGGGGGCTAGGAATGAGCAGTTCTTC

J gene: TRBJ2-1
clone size: NA
D gene: TRBD2
CDR3 length: 15
V gene: TRBV18
CDR3 protein: CASSPASGYYNEQFF
CDR3 DNA: TGTGCCAGCTCACCAGCTAGCGGGTATTACAATGAGCAGTTCTTC

J gene: TRBJ1-1
clone size: NA
D gene: NA
CDR3 length: 13
V gene: TRBV7-2
CDR3 protein: CASSLVRDTEAFF
CDR3 DNA: TGTGCCAGCAGCTTAGTCAGGGACACTGAAGCTTTCTTT

J gene: TRBJ1-1
clone size: NA
D gene: NA
CDR3 length: 12
V gene: TRBV5-1
CDR3 protein: CASSLDQVSAFF
CDR3 DNA: TGCGCCAGCAGCTTGGATCAGGTCTCGGCTTTCTTT

J gene: TRBJ1-2
clone size: NA
D gene: NA
CDR3 length: 12
V gene: TRBV5-1
CDR3 protein: CASSLRGSGYPF
CDR3 DNA: TGCGCCAGCAGCTTGAGGGGGAGTGGCTACCCCTTC

J gene: TRBJ2-1
clone size: NA
D gene: TRBD1
CDR3 length: 16
V gene: TRBV12-5
CDR3 protein: CASGLGGQVLGNEQFF
CDR3 DNA: TGTGCTAGTGGTTTGGGCGGACAGGTGTTGGGCAATGAGCAGTTCTTC

J gene: TRBJ2-1
clone size: few
D gene: NA
CDR3 length: 13
V gene: TRBV25-1
CDR3 protein: CASSRGVYNEQFF
CDR3 DNA: TGTGCCAGCAGCAGGGGTGTTTACAATGAGCAGTTCTTC

J gene: TRBJ1-1
clone size: NA
D gene: NA
CDR3 length: 16
V gene: TRBV28
CDR3 protein: CASSFWAFTTGTEAFF
CDR3 DNA: TGTGCCAGCAGCTTTTGGGCCTTTACAACGGGGACTGAAGCTTTCTTT

J gene: TRBJ2-7
clone size: NA
D gene: TRBD1
CDR3 length: 13
V gene: TRBV14
CDR3 protein: CASSPGQGYEQYF
CDR3 DNA: TGTGCCAGCAGCCCCGGACAGGGCTACGAGCAGTACTTC

J gene: TRBJ2-1
clone size: NA
D gene: NA
CDR3 length: 15
V gene: TRBV28
CDR3 protein: CASSWEDLNYNEQFF
CDR3 DNA: TGTGCCAGCAGTTGGGAGGACTTAAACTACAATGAGCAGTTCTTC

J gene: TRBJ2-7
clone size: NA
D gene: TRBD2
CDR3 length: 15
V gene: TRBV27
CDR3 protein: CASSFDLAGGYEQYF
CDR3 DNA: TGTGCCAGCAGTTTTGATCTAGCGGGCGGGTACGAGCAGTACTTC

J gene: TRBJ2-5
clone size: NA
D gene: TRBD1
CDR3 length: 16
V gene: TRBV30
CDR3 protein: CAWSPGQGPSQETQYF
CDR3 DNA: TGTGCCTGGAGCCCGGGACAGGGGCCCTCCCAAGAGACCCAGTACTTC

J gene: TRBJ2-1
clone size: NA
D gene: NA
CDR3 length: 14
V gene: TRBV18
CDR3 protein: CASSLGRAGNEQFF
CDR3 DNA: TGTGCCAGCTCACTAGGCAGGGCGGGGAATGAGCAGTTCTTC

J gene: TRBJ2-5
clone size: NA
D gene: NA
CDR3 length: 15
V gene: TRBV6-6
CDR3 protein: CASSYSVSSKETQYF
CDR3 DNA: TGTGCCAGCAGTTACTCAGTATCATCTAAAGAGACCCAGTACTTC

J gene: TRBJ2-1
clone size: NA
D gene: NA
CDR3 length: 14
V gene: TRBV5-6
CDR3 protein: CASSSSSPSAEQFF
CDR3 DNA: TGTGCCAGCAGCTCCTCATCACCAAGCGCTGAGCAGTTCTTC

J gene: TRBJ2-1
clone size: NA
D gene: NA
CDR3 length: 15
V gene: TRBV9
CDR3 protein: CASSVLRGPRDEQFF
CDR3 DNA: TGTGCCAGCAGCGTGCTAAGAGGGCCCCGCGATGAGCAGTTCTTC